One sample yielded the 13 T cell receptor beta chains listed below, sequenced in a study of blood T cell repertoires in COVID-19. TCRdb's copy holds only in-frame clones and misses some; the assay was immunoSEQ multiplex PCR. The table shows tens of thousands of clones, with 87% occurring only once. The material sequenced was peripheral blood. The receptors shown here come from a human donor in a cohort sampled during active COVID-19.

The rearrangement uses TRBV10-3 and TRBJ2-1, with TRBD2 matching 13 bases. J lost 4 bases, V lost 0 bases, and 6 bases had no gene match. Germline CDR1 is ENHRY and CDR2 is SYGVKD. This CDR3 has 18 amino acids. The CDR3 here is CAISESQGLAGSYNEQFF. For the CDR3, the DNA is TGTGCCATCAGTGAGTCTCAGGGACTAGCGGGATCTTACAATGAGCAGTTCTTC.

The gene calls are TRBV5-1 and TRBJ2-1; a weak D match, TRBD2 (6 bases). The CDR3 covers 14 residues. Germline V lookup: CDR1 SGHRS, CDR2 YFSETQ. The V end was cut by 3 bases, the J end by 8 bases, with 15 bases between. The CDR3, as DNA: TGCGCCAGCAGCTCTAGCGCCGGGGGAGATGAGCAGTTCTTC. It codes for CASSSSAGGDEQFF.

This chain links TRBV25-1 with TRBJ1-3, with 7 bases identical to TRBD1. Unmatched junction bases numbered 5, after V lost 5 bases and J lost 7 bases. CDR1 is MGHDK, CDR2 SYGVNS, per germline. The CDR3 sequence is 13 residues long. DNA of the CDR3: TGTGCCAGCAGTACAGGGGTTGGGAACACCATATATTTT. Protein product: CASSTGVGNTIYF.

This chain joins TRBV11-3 and TRBJ2-1; maybe TRBD1 (5 bases). V was cut by 4 bases and J by 6 bases, with 16 bases left in between. This CDR3 comprises 15 residues. Germline values: CDR1 SGHNT, CDR2 YENEEA. The CDR3 DNA sequence: TGTGCCAGCAGCTCCCCCGTGGGGCCAAGCAATGAGCAGTTCTTC. This translates into CASSSPVGPSNEQFF.

V and J are TRBV19 and TRBJ2-5, with D possibly TRBD1 on 6 matching bases. Germline CDR1 LNHDA, CDR2 SQIVND (reference sequence). Between the trimmed V and J ends, which lost 5 bases and 5 bases, there was a span of 15 bases. The CDR3 has 14 residues. The CDR3 DNA is TGTGCCAGTAGTCCCCGGACAGTCACGGAGACCCAGTACTTC. Translation gives CASSPRTVTETQYF.

This sequence joins TRBV24-1 and TRBJ2-7; TRBD1 is a possible D gene (5 bases). This CDR3 comprises 12 residues. The ends were cut back, 9 bases at V and 0 bases at J, with 8 bases in the middle. CDR1 and CDR2 from the germline V gene are KGHDR and SFDVKD. CDR3 residues: CATGHFSYEQYF. In DNA, the CDR3 is TGTGCCACCGGACATTTCTCCTACGAGCAGTACTTC.

The rearrangement uses TRBV18 and TRBJ2-2; TRBD2 matches 8 bases. Germline CDR1 reads KGHSH; CDR2 reads LQKENI. V lost 2 bases, J lost 3 bases, and 2 bases stayed unmatched. This CDR3 contains 15 residues. The CDR3 sequence is CASSPILADTGELFF. CDR3 nucleotides: TGTGCCAGCTCACCAATACTAGCGGACACCGGGGAGCTGTTTTTT.

This clone is termed medium-sized. The rearrangement links TRBV30 to TRBJ2-7; 7 nucleotides align to TRBD1. The CDR3 length is 11 residues. Germline lookup yields CDR1 GTSNPN and CDR2 SVGIG (reference sequence). Trimming at V came to 2 bases and at J to 5 bases, leaving 0 bases not matched to a gene. CDR3 in DNA: TGTGCCTGGAGTACAGGGGACGAGCAGTACTTC. It is translated as CAWSTGDEQYF.

The chain links TRBV28 to TRBJ1-5, with TRBD1 identical over 8 bases. Germline CDR1 reads MDHEN; CDR2 reads SYDVKM. V was pared by 4 bases and J by 6 bases, with 5 bases of the junction left unmatched. CDR3 size: 14 residues. The DNA for the CDR3 is TGTGCCAGCAGTTCTGACAGGGGATCTCAGCCCCAGCATTTT. It yields the protein CASSSDRGSQPQHF.

J is TRBJ2-2 and V is TRBV7-3; D might be TRBD2 (6 bases). The CDR3 is 14 residues long. V gave up 5 bases and J gave up 5 bases, with 12 bases separating them. Germline V gives CDR1 SGHTA, CDR2 FQGTGA. The CDR3 loop is CASSPGLLTGELFF. The CDR3 DNA reads as TGTGCCAGCAGCCCGGGACTCCTAACCGGGGAGCTGTTTTTT.

The chain joins TRBV19 to TRBJ2-5, with 9 bases aligning to TRBD2. CDR3 length equals 17 residues. V was pared by 1 base and J by 5 bases, with 11 bases of the junction left unmatched. Looked up from germline, CDR1 is LNHDA and CDR2 is SQIVND (reference sequence). CDR3 region: CASSIAVAGVGGETQYF. CDR3 nucleotides: TGTGCCAGTAGTATAGCTGTAGCGGGAGTAGGGGGGGAGACCCAGTACTTC. The full variable domain, with the rest looked up from reference TRBV19 and TRBJ2-5, is DGGITQSPKYLFRKEGQNVTLSCEQNLNHDAMYWYRQDPGQGLRLIYYSQIVNDFQKGDIAEGYSVSREKKESFPLTVTSAQKNPTAFYLCASSIAVAGVGGETQYFGPGTRLLVL.

The chain couples TRBV28 to TRBJ1-2; tentatively, D is TRBD1 (6 bases). Germline CDR1 and CDR2: MDHEN and SYDVKM. The CDR3 covers 16 residues. V was cut by 5 bases and J by 4 bases, with 20 bases left in between. The CDR3 DNA reads TGTGCCAGCAGTCCGGCCACGGGGACATTGCTCTATGGCTACACCTTC. Protein sequence: CASSPATGTLLYGYTF.

This clone is a singleton in its sample. The J gene is TRBJ2-2, the V gene TRBV6-4; D gene ambiguous. Trimming pared 4 bases from V and 1 base from J, leaving 7 bases between. Germline V gene sequence: CDR1 MRHNA, CDR2 SNTAGT. The CDR3 runs 14 residues. CDR3 bases: TGTGCCAGCAGTGCCCCCGGGAACACCGGGGAGCTGTTTTTT. This translates into CASSAPGNTGELFF.